This entry concerns a single TCR beta chain. This entry comes from a study of tumour-infiltrating T cells in Burkitt lymphoma. About the research overall: Overall and progression-free survival were predicted by productive clonality.

Clones were read by immunoSEQ multiplex PCR, and TCRdb kept only the in-frame ones, dropping some. The sample records over 2,000 clones, approximately 81% being singletons. This TCR was sampled from a human donor with diffuse large B-cell lymphoma. The sample was tumor tissue.

The CDR3 DNA follows: TGCAGCGTTGAAGATCGATTCCGGGACTATGGCTACACCTTC. Translation gives CSVEDRFRDYGYTF. This chain joins TRBV29-1 and TRBJ1-2; D ambiguous. The CDR3 extends over 14 amino acids. V lost 0 bases and J lost 3, with 11 bases in between. Germline loops: CDR1 SQVTM, CDR2 ANQGSEA.